This is a list of T cell receptor beta chains from one sample in a study of response to subunit inactivated influenza vaccine. TCRdb re-analysed the RT-PCR reads in MiXCR, keeping a single row per CDR3 protein. Of more than 150,000 distinct CDR3 sequences listed, around a tenth were seen once; the top ten hold roughly a third. Source: CD8+ T cells sorted from PBMCs, taken less than 25 months after vaccination. These receptors were taken from a man between 45 and 75 years old who received an inactivated influenza vaccine. CDR3s include the opening cysteine and the closing phenylalanine or tryptophan. Fields, in order: J gene, D gene, clone size, V gene, CDR3 DNA, CDR3 protein. A D gene is named only where the DNA matches it firmly. Some rows have no size entry. The others give once, few or many, or a class for an expanded clone.

j_gene: TRBJ1-6
d_gene: NA
abundance: few
v_gene: TRBV27
CDR3nt: TGTGCCAGCAGAGTGGGGGCGGGGGTCTCCTATAATTCACCCCTCCACTTT
CDR3aa: CASRVGAGVSYNSPLHF

j_gene: TRBJ1-2
d_gene: NA
abundance: NA
v_gene: TRBV7-9
CDR3nt: TGTGCCAGCAGCTTATCGGATTTCTATGGCTACACCTTC
CDR3aa: CASSLSDFYGYTF

j_gene: TRBJ1-1
d_gene: NA
abundance: many
v_gene: TRBV20-1
CDR3nt: TGCAGTGCCCGAGTGGGGTTGACTGAAGCTTTCTTT
CDR3aa: CSARVGLTEAFF

j_gene: TRBJ2-5
d_gene: NA
abundance: many
v_gene: TRBV5-1
CDR3nt: TGCGCCAGCAGCCCCTGGACAGATCAAGAGACCCAGTACTTC
CDR3aa: CASSPWTDQETQYF

j_gene: TRBJ2-3
d_gene: NA
abundance: few
v_gene: TRBV28
CDR3nt: TGTGCCAGCAGTTTTAGAGAGCAGCCTAGCACAGATACGCAGTATTTT
CDR3aa: CASSFREQPSTDTQYF

j_gene: TRBJ1-1
d_gene: NA
abundance: few
v_gene: TRBV20-1
CDR3nt: TGCAGTGCTAGAGTTGGATCGGTCACTGAAGCTTTCTTT
CDR3aa: CSARVGSVTEAFF

j_gene: TRBJ2-1
d_gene: NA
abundance: few
v_gene: TRBV6-5
CDR3nt: TGTGCCAGCAGTTACTCGAGCGGCCTTTACTACAATGAGCAGTTCTTC
CDR3aa: CASSYSSGLYYNEQFF

j_gene: TRBJ2-2
d_gene: NA
abundance: NA
v_gene: TRBV6-5
CDR3nt: TGTGCCAGCAGTTACTCAGGGGGAGGCCACGGGGAGCTGTTTTTT
CDR3aa: CASSYSGGGHGELFF

j_gene: TRBJ2-1
d_gene: NA
abundance: NA
v_gene: TRBV11-2
CDR3nt: TGTGCCAGCAGCTCCGGGACAGAGCAGTTCTTC
CDR3aa: CASSSGTEQFF

j_gene: TRBJ2-1
d_gene: TRBD1
abundance: few
v_gene: TRBV6-1
CDR3nt: TGTGCCAGCAGCCGTCCCGGGACAGGGTTTGAGCAGTTCTTC
CDR3aa: CASSRPGTGFEQFF

j_gene: TRBJ1-1
d_gene: NA
abundance: NA
v_gene: TRBV5-1
CDR3nt: TGCGCCAGCAGCCAGGACACCTGGAACACTGAAGCTTTCTTT
CDR3aa: CASSQDTWNTEAFF

j_gene: TRBJ2-2
d_gene: NA
abundance: NA
v_gene: TRBV21-1
CDR3nt: TGTGCCAGCAGCAAAGCGCCTGGGATCGGCGGGGAGCTGTTTTTT
CDR3aa: CASSKAPGIGGELFF

j_gene: TRBJ2-1
d_gene: TRBD1
abundance: few
v_gene: TRBV24-1
CDR3nt: TGTGCCACCAGTGACCTCCGGGACAGGGACTACAATGAGCAGTTCTTC
CDR3aa: CATSDLRDRDYNEQFF

j_gene: TRBJ2-1
d_gene: NA
abundance: NA
v_gene: TRBV27
CDR3nt: TGTGCCAGTTCACCGGGGGCGGGGGAGCAGTTCTTC
CDR3aa: CASSPGAGEQFF

j_gene: TRBJ2-1
d_gene: NA
abundance: NA
v_gene: TRBV19
CDR3nt: TGTGCCAGTAGTGTCCGGCCCTACAATGAGCAGTTCTTC
CDR3aa: CASSVRPYNEQFF

j_gene: TRBJ2-3
d_gene: NA
abundance: few
v_gene: TRBV12-3/TRBV12-4
CDR3nt: TGTGCCAGCAGCCCCGACAGGTTCCGCACAGATACGCAGTATTTT
CDR3aa: CASSPDRFRTDTQYF

j_gene: TRBJ2-1
d_gene: NA
abundance: few
v_gene: TRBV15
CDR3nt: TGTGCCACCAGCCCCGGGGGCAATGAGCAGTTCTTC
CDR3aa: CATSPGGNEQFF

j_gene: TRBJ2-7
d_gene: NA
abundance: few
v_gene: TRBV27
CDR3nt: TGTGCCAGCAGTTTATCACAGGACTGGGAGCAGTACTTC
CDR3aa: CASSLSQDWEQYF

j_gene: TRBJ2-1
d_gene: NA
abundance: NA
v_gene: TRBV19
CDR3nt: TGTGCCAGTAGTATCTCCACGTACAATGAGCAGTTCTTC
CDR3aa: CASSISTYNEQFF

j_gene: TRBJ2-7
d_gene: TRBD1
abundance: many
v_gene: TRBV27
CDR3nt: TGTGCCAGCAGTTTAACCGTTGAGGGGGCCGAGCAGTACTTC
CDR3aa: CASSLTVEGAEQYF

j_gene: TRBJ2-7
d_gene: TRBD1
abundance: NA
v_gene: TRBV4-3
CDR3nt: TGCGCCAGCAGCCAATTTGGGACAGGGGGCAACGAGCAGTACTTC
CDR3aa: CASSQFGTGGNEQYF

j_gene: TRBJ2-3
d_gene: NA
abundance: few
v_gene: TRBV20-1
CDR3nt: TGCAGTGCTAAGGGGCGGAACACAGATACGCAGTATTTT
CDR3aa: CSAKGRNTDTQYF

j_gene: TRBJ2-1
d_gene: TRBD1
abundance: few
v_gene: TRBV5-8
CDR3nt: TGTGCCAGCAGGGACCAAGGACAGGGACGTTTGGGGAATGAGCAGTTCTTC
CDR3aa: CASRDQGQGRLGNEQFF

j_gene: TRBJ2-7
d_gene: TRBD2
abundance: NA
v_gene: TRBV3-1
CDR3nt: TGTGCCAGCAGCCAGGGACTAGCGGGCCACGAGCAGTACTTC
CDR3aa: CASSQGLAGHEQYF

j_gene: TRBJ2-3
d_gene: TRBD2
abundance: NA
v_gene: TRBV6-5
CDR3nt: TGTGCCAGCAGTTACTCGGCGGGGGACACAGATACGCAGTATTTT
CDR3aa: CASSYSAGDTDTQYF

j_gene: TRBJ1-1
d_gene: NA
abundance: NA
v_gene: TRBV15
CDR3nt: TGTGCCACCAGCAGAGAGGGGCTGGGCACTGAAGCTTTCTTT
CDR3aa: CATSREGLGTEAFF

j_gene: TRBJ2-7
d_gene: NA
abundance: NA
v_gene: TRBV5-6
CDR3nt: TGTGCCAGCAGCTCGGAAGGAGGGCTGGCCTACGAGCAGTACTTC
CDR3aa: CASSSEGGLAYEQYF

j_gene: TRBJ2-7
d_gene: NA
abundance: NA
v_gene: TRBV27
CDR3nt: TGTGCCAGCAGTTTGTCACGCGACTGGACCGGCTACGAGCAGTACTTC
CDR3aa: CASSLSRDWTGYEQYF

j_gene: TRBJ2-1
d_gene: TRBD2
abundance: many
v_gene: TRBV5-1
CDR3nt: TGCGCCAGCAGCTGGACTAGCCCTGCGAGCTCCTACAATGAGCAGTTCTTC
CDR3aa: CASSWTSPASSYNEQFF

j_gene: TRBJ2-7
d_gene: NA
abundance: NA
v_gene: TRBV27
CDR3nt: TGTGCCAGCAGTTTAATAGCTGAACACCCCTACGAGCAGTACTTC
CDR3aa: CASSLIAEHPYEQYF

j_gene: TRBJ2-1
d_gene: NA
abundance: NA
v_gene: TRBV6-2/TRBV6-3
CDR3nt: TGTGCCAGCAGTTACCTACCATCTTTTGAGCAGTTCTTC
CDR3aa: CASSYLPSFEQFF

j_gene: TRBJ2-2
d_gene: NA
abundance: many
v_gene: TRBV4-2
CDR3nt: TGTGCCAGCAGCACCCATCTTACGGTTATCCAGAACACCGGGGAGCTGTTTTTT
CDR3aa: CASSTHLTVIQNTGELFF

j_gene: TRBJ1-1
d_gene: NA
abundance: once
v_gene: TRBV27
CDR3nt: TGTGCCAGCAGAGTTCACCAGAACACTGAAGCTTTCTTT
CDR3aa: CASRVHQNTEAFF